The 22 T cell receptor beta chains given below trace back to one sample, sequenced in a study of T cell responses to AZD1222 COVID-19 vaccine. Using immunoSEQ multiplex PCR, the repertoire was profiled, and TCRdb retains in-frame clones only, with some absent. The data contain more than 75,000 clones, 80% to 90% of them singletons. The starting material was peripheral blood, obtained on day 0 of AZD1222 vaccination. The receptors originated from an adult in good health.

The V gene is TRBV18, the J gene TRBJ2-7; no clear D gene. CDR3 length: 14 amino acids. V was trimmed by 3 bases and J by 4 bases, leaving 13 bases between them. Germline V gene data show CDR1 as KGHSH and CDR2 as LQKENI. This chain's CDR3 is CASSPTLTAYEQYF. The DNA for the CDR3 is TGTGCCAGCTCACCCACGCTGACGGCTTACGAGCAGTACTTC.

The chain links TRBV5-1 to TRBJ1-2; possible D gene TRBD1, 5 bases. Germline CDR1 SGHRS, CDR2 YFSETQ. This CDR3 contains 14 residues. V lost 4 bases and J lost 6, with 16 bases in between. CDR3 amino acids: CASSRGTGVDGYTF. In DNA form, the CDR3 reads TGCGCCAGCAGCCGGGGGACGGGGGTCGATGGCTACACCTTC.

This clone was seen more than once but under ten times. V is TRBV18 and J is TRBJ2-2; the match to TRBD2 covers 10 bases. V lost 5 bases and J lost 4; bases outside the gene matches: 16. Germline loops: CDR1 KGHSH, CDR2 LQKENI. The CDR3 runs to 19 residues. CDR3 DNA: TGTGCCAGCTCAGCCGGACTAGCGGCCAATCCCTATAGCACCGGGGAGCTGTTTTTT. Its translation is CASSAGLAANPYSTGELFF.

The chain has TRBV4-3 and TRBJ2-1; 9 bases are shared with TRBD1. The CDR3 is 14 amino acids. Per the germline V gene, CDR1 is LGHNA and CDR2 is YSLEER. V was pared by 0 bases and J by 8 bases, with 2 bases of the junction left unmatched. CDR3 region: CASSQDRTGDEQFF. For the CDR3, the DNA is TGCGCCAGCAGCCAAGATCGGACAGGGGATGAGCAGTTCTTC.

The chain combines TRBV28 with TRBJ1-1; 12 bases map to TRBD1. Germline V lookup: CDR1 MDHEN, CDR2 SYDVKM. CDR3 length: 15 residues. V was clipped by 2 bases and J by 10 bases; unmatched bases: 8. The CDR3 coding sequence is TGTGCCAGCAGTTTAGGGACAGGGGGCGCGGTGGGAGCTTTCTTT. Protein: CASSLGTGGAVGAFF.

This chain joins TRBV7-2 and TRBJ2-2; D remains ambiguous. The CDR3 is 17 residues long. In germline, CDR1 is SGHTA, CDR2 FQGNSA. The V end was cut by 5 bases, the J end by 0 bases, with 16 bases between. The CDR3, as DNA: TGTGCCAGCAGCCCGCGAACACAGTCAGCGAACACCGGGGAGCTGTTTTTT. It encodes CASSPRTQSANTGELFF.

The chain employs TRBV18 and TRBJ2-5; possible D gene TRBD1, 6 bases. Trimming took off 1 base at V and 7 bases at J, with 16 bases between the two ends. CDR1 and CDR2 (germline): KGHSH, LQKENI. The CDR3 runs to 15 residues. The DNA of the CDR3 is TGTGCCAGCTCACCACGCAGGCAGGGGCAGGGGACCCAGTACTTC. Translation: CASSPRRQGQGTQYF.

The V gene is TRBV1, the J gene TRBJ2-1; TRBD2, the table's D call, lacks a check against the DNA. TRBV1 constitutes a pseudogene. The CDR3 is made up of 17 amino acids. CDR3 sequence reads: CTSSQGRRSSGGNEQFF. The CDR3 bases are TGCACCAGCAGCCAAGGAAGGCGTTCGAGCGGGGGGAATGAGCAGTTCTTC.

The chain is built from TRBV12-3 or TRBV12-4 and TRBJ1-2, with D uncertain. Deletions cut 10 bases from V and 1 base from J, with 10 bases between. This CDR3 spans 12 amino acids. The chain's CDR3 is CATSGRNYGYTF. DNA for the CDR3: TGTGCCACCTCGGGCCGTAACTATGGCTACACCTTC.

This clone occurred once. The chain employs TRBV7-9 and TRBJ1-5; maybe TRBD1 (5 bases). The CDR3 spans 16 residues. V dropped 4 bases and J dropped 2 bases, with 15 bases sitting between them. Looked up from germline, CDR1 is SEHNR and CDR2 is FQNEAQ (reference sequence). The CDR3 sequence: CASSSGSGGGNQPQHF. CDR3 coding DNA: TGTGCCAGCAGCTCGGGGAGTGGGGGAGGCAATCAGCCCCAGCATTTT.

The chain combines TRBV19 with TRBJ1-2; no reliable D call. Trimming shortened V by 0 bases and J by 4 bases, and 15 bases separated the two germline ends. There are 16 residues in the CDR3. Germline V gives CDR1 LNHDA, CDR2 SQIVND (reference sequence). The chain's CDR3 is CASSIDRAGYTYGYTF. The CDR3 DNA is TGTGCCAGTAGTATAGATCGCGCCGGCTATACCTATGGCTACACCTTC.

The chain combines TRBV4-3 with TRBJ2-2; a weak D match, TRBD1 (6 bases). This CDR3 has 16 amino acids. Trimming cost V 0 bases and J 4 bases, with 12 bases left between them. CDR1 and CDR2 (germline): LGHNA, YSLEER. The CDR3 region is CASSQERGTLTGELFF. For the CDR3, the DNA is TGCGCCAGCAGCCAAGAGAGGGGGACCCTCACCGGGGAGCTGTTTTTT.

The rearrangement joins TRBV9 to TRBJ1-1, with D possibly matching TRBD1 (6 bases). CDR1 and CDR2 (germline): SGDLS, YYNGEE. CDR3 size: 11 residues. V lost 3 bases and J 11 bases, leaving 11 bases between the germline ends. This CDR3 is CASSAEGEAFF. DNA for the CDR3: TGTGCCAGCAGCGCCGAGGGGGAGGCTTTCTTT.

This sequence joins TRBV27 and TRBJ1-2, with TRBD1 as a possible D gene (6 bases). The V gene's germline CDR1 is MNHEY and CDR2 SMNVEV (reference sequence). The CDR3 is 14 amino acids. With 4 bases removed from V and 3 bases from J, the gap between germline ends came to 12 bases. Written as DNA, the CDR3 is TGTGCCAGCAGTTCGCTAACAGGGTACTATGGCTACACCTTC. It is translated as CASSSLTGYYGYTF.

The V call is TRBV2, the J call TRBJ1-2; no definite D call. There are 12 residues in the CDR3. CDR1 is SNHLY and CDR2 is FYNNEI in the germline V gene. With 0 bases removed from V and 2 bases from J, the gap between germline ends came to 1 base. The CDR3 sequence is CASSEANYGYTF. CDR3 nucleotides: TGTGCCAGCAGTGAAGCGAACTATGGCTACACCTTC.

The genes are TRBV2 and TRBJ1-2, with 10 bases matching TRBD1. The CDR3 contains 15 residues. Germline V CDR1 and CDR2: SNHLY, FYNNEI. V trimming: 6 bases; J trimming: 5 bases; junction bases outside the gene matches: 9. The CDR3 loop is CASRERQGAAYGYTF. DNA for the CDR3: TGTGCCAGCAGGGAAAGACAGGGGGCGGCTTATGGCTACACCTTC.

The chain joins TRBV18 to TRBJ2-2; 7 nucleotides agree with TRBD2. CDR1 KGHSH and CDR2 LQKENI come from the germline V gene. The trim removed 1 base at V and 1 base at J, leaving 6 bases unmatched. CDR3 length: 17 residues. This chain's CDR3 is CASSPLGTTMNTGELFF. CDR3 DNA: TGTGCCAGCTCACCACTCGGGACTACAATGAACACCGGGGAGCTGTTTTTT. The variable domain in full, completed from reference TRBV18 and TRBJ2-2, reads NAGVMQNPRHLVRRRGQEARLRCSPMKGHSHVYWYRQLPEEGLKFMVYLQKENIIDESGMPKERFSAEFPKEGPSILRIQQVVRGDSAAYFCASSPLGTTMNTGELFFGEGSRLTVL.

The chain is built from TRBV18 and TRBJ1-1, with TRBD1 matching over 7 bases. V was clipped by 7 bases and J by 7 bases; unmatched bases: 15. Per germline, CDR1 KGHSH and CDR2 LQKENI. The CDR3 is 15 amino acids. The CDR3 loop is CASLARQGPLSEAFF. In nucleotides, the CDR3 is TGTGCCAGCTTAGCCCGACAGGGCCCCCTTAGTGAAGCTTTCTTT.

The CDR3 nucleotides read TGTGCCAGCAGCTTAACTGGTGGCTATGGCTACACCTTC. Translation: CASSLTGGYGYTF. The chain joins TRBV7-3 to TRBJ1-2; D is undetermined. CDR1 is SGHTA and CDR2 is FQGTGA in the germline V gene. V shed 0 bases and J shed 4 bases, with 6 bases lying between them. The CDR3 spans 13 residues.

The chain recombines TRBV29-1 with TRBJ2-7, with 9 bases matching TRBD2. CDR1 is SQVTM and CDR2 is ANQGSEA in the germline V gene. This CDR3 spans 13 amino acids. Germline trimming cut 3 bases from V and 4 bases from J; bases unmatched to any gene: 4. CDR3 in DNA: TGCAGCGTTGATCTCGCGGGAGGGTACGAGCAGTACTTC. This translates into CSVDLAGGYEQYF.

The chain employs TRBV3-1 (or the pseudogene TRBV3-2) and TRBJ1-6; a possible D gene is TRBD1 (6 bases). Trimming removed 4 bases at V and 10 bases at J, with 23 bases between. Germline V lookup: CDR1 LGHDT, CDR2 YNNKEL (reference sequence). The CDR3 spans 17 residues. In nucleotides, the CDR3 is TGTGCCAGCAGCCCCTATATGCCAGGGGCCGGACGGTCACCCCTCCACTTT. Translation: CASSPYMPGAGRSPLHF.

The V call is TRBV28, the J call TRBJ1-3; D is unresolved. Trimming pared 7 bases from V and 0 bases from J, leaving 10 bases between. This CDR3 contains 14 residues. CDR1 is MDHEN, CDR2 SYDVKM, per germline. Here the CDR3 reads CASTVTSSGNTIYF. CDR3 DNA sequence: TGTGCCAGCACAGTCACGAGCTCTGGAAACACCATATATTTT.